The subject of this entry is one T cell receptor (beta chain). Its antigen is still unknown. This record belongs to a study of cytomegalovirus exposure and HLA in healthy donors. Study results and caveats: Researchers catalogued approximately 170 TCR beta chains as cytomegalovirus-associated. Reports showed the classifier diagnosing cytomegalovirus status with high specificity and sensitivity.

The method was immunoSEQ multiplex PCR; TCRdb's version includes in-frame clones alone and lacks a portion of them. Found here are around 190,000 clones, around 84% of them singletons; the top ten hold about 17%. V dropped 6 bases and J dropped 8 bases, with 13 bases sitting between them. The CDR3 contains 12 residues. Germline V lookup: CDR1 MDHEN, CDR2 SYDVKM. The rearrangement uses TRBV28 and TRBJ1-1; tentatively, D is TRBD1 (6 bases). Sequencing was performed on PBMCs. This TCR came from a man aged 18-30 years in good health and CMV-seropositive. The CDR3 DNA reads as TGTGCCAGCAGGACAGGTGGATGGGAAGCTTTCTTT. Protein: CASRTGGWEAFF.